Following are 5 T cell receptor beta chains from one sample sequenced in a study of CD8 T cells in ankylosing spondylitis. TCRdb redid the calling of the 5' RACE reads with MiXCR, one entry per CDR3 protein. The data hold approximately 24,000 distinct CDR3 sequences, with under 15% observed a single time. Sequencing was performed on blood. Receptor source: a male donor with ankylosing spondylitis or in good health (not recorded which).

This clonotype was detected ten times or more. CDR3: CSARDLAGVYNEQFF. For the CDR3, the DNA is TGCAGTGCTAGGGATTTAGCGGGAGTTTACAATGAGCAGTTCTTC. The V call is TRBV20-1, the J call TRBJ2-1; 9 nucleotides agree with TRBD2. Looked up from germline, CDR1 is DFQATT and CDR2 is SNEGSKA (reference sequence). The CDR3 runs to 15 residues. V was pared by 3 bases and J by 4 bases, with 7 bases of the junction left unmatched.

The CDR3 reads CASSYSQLHLYEQYF. CDR3 nucleotides: TGTGCCAGCAGTTACAGTCAACTTCACCTCTACGAGCAGTACTTC. This chain links TRBV6-5 with TRBJ2-7; the D is unclear. V was cut by 2 bases and J by 3 bases, with 14 bases left in between. The CDR3 runs to 15 residues. Looked up from germline, CDR1 is MNHEY and CDR2 is SVGAGI.

This chain uses TRBV28 with TRBJ2-5; TRBD2 matches 8 bases. The germline V gene has CDR1 MDHEN and CDR2 SYDVKM. The CDR3 length is 14 residues. Germline trimming cut 9 bases from V and 7 bases from J; bases unmatched to any gene: 13. The CDR3 loop is CASLHGRESGTQYF. In DNA form, the CDR3 reads TGTGCCAGTCTCCACGGGAGGGAGAGTGGGACCCAGTACTTC.

CDR3 nucleotides: TGTGCCAGCAGCTCGGGGGGGACGGTGGACACTGAAGCTTTCTTT. This encodes CASSSGGTVDTEAFF. The V gene is TRBV7-3, the J gene TRBJ1-1; the D gene is possibly TRBD1 (5 bases). The V end lost 4 bases, the J end lost 3 bases, and 15 bases lay between the germline ends. The CDR3 spans 15 residues. Germline V CDR1 and CDR2: SGHTA, FQGTGA.

V is TRBV3-1 and J is TRBJ1-1; D ambiguous. With 4 bases removed from V and 6 bases from J, the gap between germline ends came to 18 bases. CDR1 is LGHDT, CDR2 YNNKEL, per germline (reference sequence). CDR3 length: 15 residues. CDR3 in DNA: TGTGCCAGCAGCCTCGAGTTTGGTGGTGGCTCTGAAGCTTTCTTT. This codes for CASSLEFGGGSEAFF.